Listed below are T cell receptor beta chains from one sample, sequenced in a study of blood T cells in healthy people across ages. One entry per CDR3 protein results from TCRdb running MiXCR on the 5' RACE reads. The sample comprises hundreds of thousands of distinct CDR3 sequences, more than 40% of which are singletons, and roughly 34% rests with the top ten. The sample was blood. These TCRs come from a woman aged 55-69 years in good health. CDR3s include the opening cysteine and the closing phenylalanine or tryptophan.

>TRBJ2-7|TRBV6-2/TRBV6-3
CASSQRQYEQYF
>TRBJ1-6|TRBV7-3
CASSLEGQPLHF
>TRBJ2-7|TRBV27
CASSATTSGRTYEQYF
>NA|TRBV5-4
CASSDTNLYEQYF
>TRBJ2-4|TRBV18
CASSRAQGGPKNIQYF
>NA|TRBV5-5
CASSSRGREMETQYF
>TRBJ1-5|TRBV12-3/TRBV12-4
CATSFSGGDQPQHF
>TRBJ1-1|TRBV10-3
CAAARAVTTEAFF
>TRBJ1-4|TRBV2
CASSGALNEKLFF
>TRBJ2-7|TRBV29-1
CSVDAGQGVYEQYF
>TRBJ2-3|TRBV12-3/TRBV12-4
CASSLGQGAEDTQYF
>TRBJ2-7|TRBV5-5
CASSLPGAREQYF
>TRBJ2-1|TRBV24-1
CATRVASGIHEQFF
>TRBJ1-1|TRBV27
CASSSRGYPEAFF
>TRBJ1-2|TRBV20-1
CSASQGLLGYTF
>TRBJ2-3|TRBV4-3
CASSQQSQGATDTQYF
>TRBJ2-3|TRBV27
CATRPTAGGERADTQYF
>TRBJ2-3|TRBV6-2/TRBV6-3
CASSYPGIGTDTQYF
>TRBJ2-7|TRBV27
CASRYKDGPYEQYF
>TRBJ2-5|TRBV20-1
CSASRGQLQETQYF
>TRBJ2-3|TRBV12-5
CASGLVSGTDTQYF
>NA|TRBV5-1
CASSVPGLGPSRDEQYF
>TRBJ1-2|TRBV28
CASRTTGPGYTF
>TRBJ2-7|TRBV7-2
CASSLVPGAQEQYF
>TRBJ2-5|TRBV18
CASSGTAAETQYF
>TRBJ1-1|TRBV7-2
CASSTRQGSTEAFF
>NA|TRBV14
CASSLTHWNEQYF
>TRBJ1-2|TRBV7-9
CASSRDSGYTF
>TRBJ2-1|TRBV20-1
CSASRLARNEQFF
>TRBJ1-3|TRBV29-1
CSVVLNSGNTIYF